The T cell receptor (beta chain) described here comes from a study of ipilimumab plus nivolumab after autologous stem cell transplantation. Overall study context: A median of roughly 8 nivolumab and five or six ipilimumab doses were given.

The CDR3 has 15 residues. CDR1 and CDR2 (germline): MNHNS, SASEGT. The V end lost 2 bases, the J end lost 2 bases, and 11 bases lay between the germline ends. The sample holds one count of this clone. Data came from immunoSEQ multiplex PCR; TCRdb stores just in-frame clones and leaves some out. This table has fewer than 20,000 clones, about 72% appearing once. Starting 14 to 28 days after autologous transplant, ipilimumab 1 mg/kg was given. Patients got 3 mg/kg IV nivolumab weeks 1, 4, 7, 10, then biweekly through week 26. This TCR was recovered from a male donor with diffuse large B-cell lymphoma. J is TRBJ2-3 and V is TRBV6-1; weak D call: TRBD2 (5 bases). The specimen was PBMCs, collected in a trial of ipilimumab plus nivolumab as post-transplant consolidation. In nucleotides, the CDR3 is TGTGCCAGCAGTGAAATAGGAGGCTACACAGATACGCAGTATTTT. Protein product: CASSEIGGYTDTQYF.